The next 29 T cell receptor beta chains were all read from a single sample in a study of blood T cell repertoires in COVID-19. Sequencing used immunoSEQ multiplex PCR; TCRdb keeps in-frame clones, though not all of them. The sample gives about 340,000 clones, 75% to 90% of which show up once; about 7.1% is in the top ten. Sequences were obtained from peripheral blood. All receptors derive from a woman in her fifties or sixties with COVID-19, enrolled during active disease.

This clone was found a few times. This chain joins TRBV3-1 (or the pseudogene TRBV3-2) and TRBJ1-6, with 8 positions matching TRBD1. The CDR3 has 15 residues. The trim removed 6 bases at V and 5 bases at J, leaving 6 bases unmatched. Germline CDR1 reads LGHDT; CDR2 reads YNNKEL (reference sequence). CDR3 in amino acids: CASRDRERDNSPLHF. In DNA, the CDR3 is TGTGCCAGCAGGGACAGGGAAAGAGATAATTCACCCCTCCACTTT.

This clone has a single count. The chain employs TRBV9 and TRBJ1-1, with 9 bases that match TRBD1. Germline loops: CDR1 SGDLS, CDR2 YYNGEE. V lost 3 bases, J lost 6 bases, and 9 bases stayed unmatched. The CDR3 runs to 15 residues. The CDR3 spells CASSDGTGYFAEAFF. As DNA, the CDR3 is TGTGCCAGCAGCGATGGGACAGGGTATTTCGCTGAAGCTTTCTTT.

This clone was seen only a few times. The chain joins TRBV24-1 to TRBJ1-1; D is undetermined. CDR1 and CDR2 from the germline V gene are KGHDR and SFDVKD. The CDR3 contains 13 residues. V lost 7 bases to trimming and J lost 1 base, with 9 bases between them. The CDR3 sequence is CATRYSANTEAFF. CDR3 bases: TGTGCCACCAGATACAGTGCGAACACTGAAGCTTTCTTT.

This chain joins TRBV4-3 and TRBJ2-7; perhaps TRBD1 as D (5 bases). CDR3 length: 17 amino acids. Germline CDR1 LGHNA, CDR2 YSLEER. The V end lost 0 bases, the J end lost 6 bases, and 21 bases lay between the germline ends. The DNA of the CDR3 is TGCGCCAGCAGCCAAGAAGGCGGACACTACATGGCGACCGAGCAGTACTTC. Protein sequence: CASSQEGGHYMATEQYF.

V gene TRBV24-1 combines with J gene TRBJ2-1; 10 bases map to TRBD2. V was pared by 7 bases and J by 4 bases, with 6 bases of the junction left unmatched. Germline CDR1 KGHDR, CDR2 SFDVKD. The CDR3 runs 15 residues. The CDR3 protein is CATSPGTSAYNEQFF. CDR3 nucleotides: TGTGCCACCAGCCCCGGGACTAGCGCATACAATGAGCAGTTCTTC.

The chain links TRBV5-1 to TRBJ1-1; no firm D call. Germline CDR1 and CDR2: SGHRS and YFSETQ. The CDR3 is 14 amino acids. V lost 1 base and J 0 bases, leaving 7 bases between the germline ends. The CDR3 here is CASSLIRLNTEAFF. The DNA of the CDR3 is TGCGCCAGCAGCTTGATCAGATTGAACACTGAAGCTTTCTTT.

The chain combines TRBV5-1 with TRBJ2-7, with TRBD2 as a possible D gene (6 bases). Trimming removed 4 bases at V and 3 bases at J, with 17 bases between. CDR3 length: 15 amino acids. Germline values: CDR1 SGHRS, CDR2 YFSETQ. The CDR3 here is CASSRETGHFYEQYF. The CDR3, as DNA: TGCGCCAGCAGCCGGGAGACTGGACACTTCTACGAGCAGTACTTC.

The chain recombines TRBV19 with TRBJ2-7; 8 bases align to TRBD1. The CDR3 runs 12 residues. Germline V gene lookup returns CDR1 LNHDA and CDR2 SQIVND (reference sequence). V lost 8 bases to trimming and J lost 2 bases; unmatched junction nucleotides: 2. The CDR3 region is CASGQGTYEQYF. The CDR3 DNA reads as TGTGCCAGTGGACAGGGTACCTACGAGCAGTACTTC. The whole variable domain, remainder taken from reference TRBV19 and TRBJ2-7, is DGGITQSPKYLFRKEGQNVTLSCEQNLNHDAMYWYRQDPGQGLRLIYYSQIVNDFQKGDIAEGYSVSREKKESFPLTVTSAQKNPTAFYLCASGQGTYEQYFGPGTRLTVT.

There are a few counts of this clone. The identical CDR3 is also encoded by other nucleotide sequences in the sample. This chain uses TRBV6-5 with TRBJ1-2; 7 bases map to TRBD1. Germline loops: CDR1 MNHEY, CDR2 SVGAGI. Trimming removed 2 bases from V and 4 bases from J; junction bases left unmatched: 1. This CDR3 spans 13 amino acids. The CDR3 loop is CASSYTGAYGYTF. DNA for the CDR3: TGTGCCAGCAGTTACACAGGGGCCTATGGCTACACCTTC.

The chain carries TRBV4-2 and TRBJ1-1; a possible D gene is TRBD1 (5 bases). Looked up from germline, CDR1 is LGHNA and CDR2 is YNFKEQ. V lost 1 base and J 1 base, leaving 16 bases between the germline ends. CDR3 length: 17 amino acids. The CDR3 is CASSQATRSTENTEAFF. CDR3 DNA: TGTGCCAGCAGCCAAGCGACCCGCTCGACAGAGAACACTGAAGCTTTCTTT.

The chain combines TRBV27 with TRBJ2-3, with 15 bases fitting TRBD2. J was trimmed by 5 bases and V by 5 bases; bases with no gene match: 17. This CDR3 has 20 amino acids. The germline V gene has CDR1 MNHEY and CDR2 SMNVEV (reference sequence). In nucleotides, the CDR3 is TGTGCCAGCAGTCAAAAGGGACTAGCGGGGGGCGTAATAAAAAAAGATACGCAGTATTTT. Translated, it gives CASSQKGLAGGVIKKDTQYF.

V and J are TRBV6-6 and TRBJ2-5; 10 bases agree with TRBD2. Trimming at V came to 6 bases and at J to 7 bases, leaving 8 bases not matched to a gene. The CDR3 runs to 14 residues. Germline lookup yields CDR1 MNHNY and CDR2 SVGAGI (reference sequence). The DNA for the CDR3 is TGTGCCAGCAGCACGAGCGGGGGGGGTGGGACCCAGTACTTC. Translation: CASSTSGGGGTQYF.

The chain recombines TRBV2 with TRBJ1-6; D unresolved. CDR3 length: 13 amino acids. CDR1 is SNHLY and CDR2 is FYNNEI in the germline V gene. Deletions cut 5 bases from V and 8 bases from J, with 10 bases between. The CDR3 sequence: CASSTGGDSPLHF. CDR3 nucleotides: TGTGCCAGCAGTACGGGAGGCGATTCACCCCTCCACTTT.

This chain joins TRBV3-1 (or the pseudogene TRBV3-2) and TRBJ1-3; D is uncertain. Germline-derived CDR1 and CDR2 are LGHDT and YNNKEL (reference sequence). The CDR3 sequence is 12 residues long. V dropped 1 base and J dropped 9 bases, with 7 bases sitting between them. DNA of the CDR3: TGTGCCAGCAGCCAAGTAGCTAGCACCATATATTTT. Translation gives CASSQVASTIYF.

The chain employs TRBV6-5 and TRBJ1-6; D call uncertain. The V gene lost 6 bases and the J gene lost 4 bases, with 13 bases spanning the gap. There are 15 residues in the CDR3. Germline V gene sequence: CDR1 MNHEY, CDR2 SVGAGI. The CDR3 region is CASSLRWEYNSPLHF. The CDR3 DNA reads as TGTGCCAGCAGCTTGAGGTGGGAGTATAATTCACCCCTCCACTTT.

This clone was observed a single time. V gene TRBV5-1 combines with J gene TRBJ2-7; TRBD1 matches at 9 bases. Losses at the gene ends were 3 bases for V and 2 bases for J; bases not matched to a gene: 9. From germline, CDR1 is SGHRS and CDR2 YFSETQ. The CDR3 runs 16 residues. In DNA form, the CDR3 reads TGCGCCAGCAGCTCGGGACAGGGCCTTCTTACCTACGAGCAGTACTTC. This gives the protein CASSSGQGLLTYEQYF.

The chain carries TRBV7-8 and TRBJ2-3; D might be TRBD2 (5 bases). Germline CDR1 SGHVS, CDR2 FQNEAQ. Trimming took 4 bases from V and 5 from J, leaving 10 bases between them. This CDR3 is built from 13 residues. The CDR3, as DNA: TGTGCCAGCAGCTCCTCTGAGGGAGATACGCAGTATTTT. Translated: CASSSSEGDTQYF. Filled out from reference TRBV7-8 and TRBJ2-3, the complete variable domain reads GAGVSQSPRYKVAKRGQDVALRCDPISGHVSLFWYQQALGQGPEFLTYFQNEAQLDKSGLPSDRFFAERPEGSVSTLKIQRTQQEDSAVYLCASSSSEGDTQYFGPGTRLTVL.

The rearrangement links TRBV27 to TRBJ1-1, with 9 bases matching TRBD1. The CDR3 extends over 17 amino acids. J lost 6 bases, V lost 4 bases, and 15 bases had no gene match. Germline assignment: CDR1 MNHEY and CDR2 SMNVEV (reference sequence). In DNA form, the CDR3 reads TGTGCCAGCAGTTCCACAACCTATACGGGACAGGGAGCTGAAGCTTTCTTT. It codes for CASSSTTYTGQGAEAFF.

V and J are TRBV6-5 and TRBJ2-7; possibly TRBD1 for D (6 bases). The V end was cut by 6 bases, the J end by 3 bases, with 12 bases between. The CDR3 extends over 13 amino acids. In germline, CDR1 is MNHEY, CDR2 SVGAGI. CDR3 bases: TGTGCCAGCAGACCCGGGACATACTACGAGCAGTACTTC. It yields the protein CASRPGTYYEQYF.

The chain combines TRBV4-3 with TRBJ1-2; D is unclear. In germline, CDR1 is LGHNA, CDR2 YSLEER. The V end was cut by 1 base, the J end by 3 bases, with 15 bases between. The CDR3 is made up of 16 amino acids. CDR3 nucleotides: TGCGCCAGCAGCCAAGGAGCCCGTTTCGCCGACTATGGCTACACCTTC. This codes for CASSQGARFADYGYTF.

This clone appeared once. The chain uses TRBV6-5 and TRBJ1-1; 7 bases fit TRBD1. The V gene end was trimmed by 1 base and the J gene end by 5 bases; junction bases not matched to a gene: 4. CDR3 length: 14 residues. Germline V gene data show CDR1 as MNHEY and CDR2 as SVGAGI. The CDR3 nucleotides read TGTGCCAGCAGTTACTTCGCAGGGGGAACTGAAGCTTTCTTT. It codes for CASSYFAGGTEAFF.

The chain combines TRBV5-8 with TRBJ1-2; unclear D gene. Germline lookup yields CDR1 SGHTS and CDR2 YDEGEE. The V end was cut by 0 bases, the J end by 4 bases, with 10 bases between. The CDR3 spans 14 residues. The DNA of the CDR3 is TGTGCCAGCAGCTTGGGAGCTCCCCCCTATGGCTACACCTTC. Protein: CASSLGAPPYGYTF.

V gene TRBV27 combines with J gene TRBJ1-2; D unresolved. Germline lookup yields CDR1 MNHEY and CDR2 SMNVEV (reference sequence). The CDR3 runs 16 residues. Trimming removed 2 bases at V and 0 bases at J, with 13 bases between. The CDR3 region has the DNA TGTGCCAGCAGTTTAGTTGCGGGGTTCGCTAACTATGGCTACACCTTC. Its translation is CASSLVAGFANYGYTF.

The chain links TRBV5-1 to TRBJ2-7, with TRBD2 as a possible D gene (7 bases). The germline V and J ends were trimmed by 0 bases and 5 bases, with 15 bases remaining between them. The CDR3 loop spans 15 amino acids. Per germline, CDR1 SGHRS and CDR2 YFSETQ. As DNA, the CDR3 is TGCGCCAGCAGCTTGGTAAGCTGGGAGGGGGACGAGCAGTACTTC. It translates to CASSLVSWEGDEQYF.

This clone has a single count. The rearrangement joins TRBV7-9 to TRBJ2-5; D is undetermined. Trimming shortened V by 4 bases and J by 1 base, and 7 bases separated the two germline ends. This CDR3 has 13 amino acids. Germline lookup yields CDR1 SEHNR and CDR2 FQNEAQ (reference sequence). Written as DNA, the CDR3 is TGTGCCAGCAGCTGGGCAGGCCAAGAGACCCAGTACTTC. Its protein is CASSWAGQETQYF. Full variable domain (remainder filled in from reference TRBV7-9 and TRBJ2-5): DTGVSQNPRHKITKRGQNVTFRCDPISEHNRLYWYRQTLGQGPEFLTYFQNEAQLEKSRLLSDRFSAERPKGSFSTLEIQRTEQGDSAMYLCASSWAGQETQYFGPGTRLLVL.

V gene TRBV2 combines with J gene TRBJ2-7, with TRBD2 identical over 7 bases. Trimming took 6 bases from V and 2 from J; bases not matched to a gene: 10. The CDR3 length is 15 residues. The germline CDR1 and CDR2 sequences are SNHLY and FYNNEI. The DNA of the CDR3 is TGTGCCAGCAGCCTGGGACTACCTCCAACCTACGAGCAGTACTTC. This gives the protein CASSLGLPPTYEQYF.

This chain connects TRBV2 to TRBJ2-1, with 8 positions matching TRBD2. Per germline, CDR1 SNHLY and CDR2 FYNNEI. CDR3 length equals 16 residues. J lost 8 bases, V lost 4 bases, and 13 bases had no gene match. The CDR3: CASSADGTSSLDEQFF. The CDR3 DNA is TGTGCCAGCAGTGCCGACGGGACTAGTAGTCTGGATGAGCAGTTCTTC. Based on the CDR3 plus reference TRBV2 and TRBJ2-1, the full variable domain is EPEVTQTPSHQVTQMGQEVILRCVPISNHLYFYWYRQILGQKVEFLVSFYNNEISEKSEIFDDQFSVERPDGSNFTLKIRSTKLEDSAMYFCASSADGTSSLDEQFFGPGTRLTVL.

The chain joins TRBV14 to TRBJ2-6, with 7 bases matching TRBD2. Germline assignment: CDR1 SGHDN and CDR2 FVKESK. V lost 4 bases and J lost 0; bases outside the gene matches: 9. The CDR3 length is 18 residues. CDR3 loop: CASSRSRAGSSGANVLTF. CDR3 bases: TGTGCCAGCAGCCGGTCGAGAGCGGGGAGCTCTGGGGCCAACGTCCTGACTTTC.

This clone was counted a single time. The genes are TRBV2 and TRBJ2-7; perhaps TRBD1 as D (5 bases). CDR3 size: 16 residues. V lost 4 bases to trimming and J lost 5 bases, with 21 bases between them. Per germline, CDR1 SNHLY and CDR2 FYNNEI. CDR3 in amino acids: CASSVPVSKTVHEQYF. The CDR3 bases are TGTGCCAGCAGTGTACCTGTATCAAAGACAGTCCACGAGCAGTACTTC.